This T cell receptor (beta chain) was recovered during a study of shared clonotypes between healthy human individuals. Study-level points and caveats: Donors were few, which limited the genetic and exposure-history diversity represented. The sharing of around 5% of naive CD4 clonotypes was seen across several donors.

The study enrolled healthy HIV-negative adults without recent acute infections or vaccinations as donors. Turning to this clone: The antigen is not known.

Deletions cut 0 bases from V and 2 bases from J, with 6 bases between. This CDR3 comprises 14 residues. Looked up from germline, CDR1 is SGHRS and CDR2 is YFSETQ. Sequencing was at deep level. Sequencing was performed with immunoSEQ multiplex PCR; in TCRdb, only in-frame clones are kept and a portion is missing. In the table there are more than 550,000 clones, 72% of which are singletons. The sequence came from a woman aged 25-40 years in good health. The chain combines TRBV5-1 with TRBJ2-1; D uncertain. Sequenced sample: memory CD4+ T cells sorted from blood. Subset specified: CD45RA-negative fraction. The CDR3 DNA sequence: TGCGCCAGCAGCTTGGATTACACCTACAATGAGCAGTTCTTC. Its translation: CASSLDYTYNEQFF.